This TCR beta chain was retrieved from a study of cytomegalovirus exposure and HLA in healthy donors (dated by TCRdb to about 2017). The study in broad terms: According to an earlier analysis of several hundred of the donors, about 179 million T cells yielded roughly 100 million unique TCR beta sequences and 276 Gb of sequence data. An early release that covered about 640 HLA-typed donors contained around 330 gigabases of sequencing data and tens of millions of unique TCR sequences. The genetic ancestry cluster associated with self-reported Caucasian donors included approximately 85% of the 350 to 500 genotyped donors. The study aimed to test whether signatures of past pathogen exposure could be identified by cataloging public T cell receptors. Using immunosequencing, the study profiled T cell repertoires from around 680 subjects and related those repertoires to cytomegalovirus serostatus. In addition to the first cohort of 666 subjects, a separate validation cohort of 100 to 150 different subjects was used. To predict cytomegalovirus infection status, the study brought together high-throughput TCR immunosequencing, statistical association of individual TCRs with disease status, and machine learning. To study patterns of TCR occurrence, a later analysis re-analyzed previously published TCR beta repertoires from around 670 donors and added high-resolution HLA genotyping. In the later analysis, no new phenotypic data were used to find candidate immune exposures; instead, reliance was placed on TCR beta sequences and their occurrence across donors. An earlier analysis of 587 of the donors applied high-throughput TCR beta sequencing to assess whether each TCR beta V gene segment acted as functional or pseudogenic. Donor age, sex, ethnicity and CMV serostatus were compiled together with the repertoire data. Genome-wide SNP genotypes for about 60% of the roughly 670 donors were used in a later genetic analysis, which treated that subset as a discovery cohort. All discovery cohort repertoires had been generated on a single sequencing platform. Both class I and class II loci were covered by HLA typing, at four-digit resolution. The number of typed donors differed by locus: about 620-630 for A, B, C, DRB1 and DQB1; approximately 520 for DQA1; approximately 610 for DPA1; and roughly 470 for DPB1. Because of strong linkage in the cohort, five DR-DQ haplotypes were treated as single units for association and clustering. Across under 500 genotyped donors of the cohort, an average of about 250,000 unique TCR beta nucleotide sequences per donor were sequenced, and 15% to 20% of those sequences were non-productive. Broader findings and caveats from the paper: Cytomegalovirus status was reported to be diagnosed by the classifier with high specificity and sensitivity in both the original and validation cohorts. The sequencing pipeline was judged likely to have produced a cluster of highly shared sequence variants as a technical artifact. The cohort was sequenced for TCR beta chains only, and without alpha or paired-chain data the features that could be detected were limited. A further reported finding was that TCR beta sequences accurately predicted the HLA-A and HLA-B alleles for most subjects in the first cohort. In a later analysis, most CMV-associated TCR beta chains were found to appear HLA-restricted, with HLA associations seemingly driven largely by CMV exposure. Linkage disequilibrium might explain the correlated functional status among segregating V segments, but an unknown experimental factor could not be excluded. V-gene and J-gene trimming of TCR beta chains was associated with a missense DCLRE1C variant in a later genetic analysis, and the association was replicated in an independent cohort. Some IMGT-functional V segments, including TRBV6-2 and TRBV6-3, could not be told apart with the 87-base-pair reads, so those segments were excluded. According to a later genetic analysis, donors in an Asian-associated ancestry cluster had fewer N-insertions in productive TCRs than the approximately 670-donor mean. Roughly uniform sequencing depth across donors was assumed in presence/absence analyses, although this assumption may not hold. In a later analysis, some 18,000 TCR beta sequences were associated with specific HLA alleles at a false discovery rate of 0.05. The authors suggested that the approach could potentially be extended to other disease states and immunological phenotypes. In a later analysis, HLA-associated TCR beta chains showed more clonal expansion and lower generation probabilities than non-associated chains that were equally common. In the study, 150 to 200 TCR beta chains were listed as associated with cytomegalovirus. Immune exposure information for the cohort was limited to CMV serostatus. Assigning TCR associations to individual alleles was difficult when HLA alleles, especially DR and DQ, strongly co-occurred. Because HLA typing was unavailable for some donors at each locus, only the typed subset was used in association tests. Most TCR sequences were observed very rarely across donors, whereas some public TCRs were present in many individuals. The earlier analysis of about 600 of the donors excluded roughly 17 rarely observed V segments, including chromosome 9 orphons, because counts were too low. In a later analysis, several top co-occurrence clusters were reported to appear linked to parvovirus B19, influenza, CMV and Epstein-Barr virus. Three of the identified cytomegalovirus-associated TCR beta chains were confirmed in vitro to be specific for cytomegalovirus antigens. In an earlier analysis of 450 to 750 of the donors, most TCR beta V segments appeared in productive rearrangements about 87% or about 30% of the time, broadly matching IMGT annotations. According to a later analysis, TCR association rates differed among HLA loci, with DRB1 alleles showing the most associated TCRs and HLA-C alleles showing the fewest.

The cohort consisted of approximately 690 healthy bone marrow donors. At the time of sampling, every cohort member was nominally healthy, though immune exposures that went unrecorded were likely present. The donor tested CMV seronegative, placing the donor among the 300 to 450 seronegative members of the cohort. Every donor gave a peripheral blood sample, and the peripheral blood mononuclear cells from that sample were used for TCR beta sequencing. The Qiagen DNeasy Blood Extraction Kit was used to extract genomic DNA from the blood cell samples. As for this clone: The specificity of this receptor is unknown. Per-nucleotide qualities are absent, and no much larger clonotype sits a single base away.

The library was made by the immunoSEQ multiplex PCR assay. A mixture of 60 forward primers for TCR Vbeta segments and 13 reverse primers for TCR Jbeta segments was used in the multiplex PCR. The CDR3 region of rearranged TCR beta genes was amplified from genomic DNA with a multiplex PCR assay. The amplified TCR beta libraries were sequenced on the Illumina HiSeq System as 87-base-pair reads. The paper's processing steps were these. Across the 666 repertoires, a later analysis counted approximately 75 million unique TCR beta chains, roughly 11 million of which were shared by at least two donors. To remove PCR and sequencing errors, raw reads were error-corrected and collapsed into unique sequences using a nearest-neighbor algorithm that merged closely related sequences. To assign V, D and J gene segments, CDR3 sequences were aligned to IMGT reference sequences. For a sequence to be retained, a match of at least six nucleotides was required to both a V gene segment and a J gene segment. A rearrangement was called productive if the CDR3 had no stop codons and remained in frame with V and J, and every other rearrangement was called non-productive. Following IMGT convention, CDR3 was defined as the stretch from the second conserved V-encoded cysteine to the conserved J-encoded phenylalanine. The earlier analysis of 587 of the donors excluded any sequence lacking an unambiguous match to a single V gene segment. In an earlier analysis of some 590 of the donors, V segments were called functional above 56.7% productive rearrangements and were called segregating when the between-donor standard deviation exceeded 5%. To diagnose cytomegalovirus status from the catalog of TCR beta chain sequences, a statistical classification framework was built. In a later analysis, V and J genes were assigned by comparing TCR nucleotide sequences against IMGT/GENE-DB human TR gene sequences. In a later analysis, CDR3 sequences and most-parsimonious VDJ recombination scenarios were assigned using the TCRdist pipeline. In a later analysis, every TCR beta chain was defined by the combination of its CDR3 amino acid sequence and its V-gene family, and reads without a unique V-gene family were dropped. To address suspected cross-contamination and a sequencing artifact, a later analysis removed several hundred highly shared, low-generation-probability nucleotide sequences. In a later analysis, a clonal expansion index for each public chain was calculated from normalized within-repertoire ranks of inferred template counts. In a later analysis, generation probabilities were computed using a VDJ recombination model fitted to out-of-frame rearrangements, and the results were checked against IGoR. A later analysis scored TCR-TCR, TCR-HLA and TCR-CMV co-occurrence with hypergeometric tests, applying a repertoire-size bias correction to TCR pairs. To estimate false discovery rates, a later analysis permuted the HLA or CMV assignments 20 times. In a later analysis, co-occurring TCRs were grouped with DBSCAN, and TCRdist sequence similarity was added when clustering was performed within HLA-allele-positive subsets. For co-occurrence clustering, repertoires with fewer than 30,000 or more than 120,000 public chains were excluded, along with 4 to 6 repertoires with anomalous nucleotide sharing. TCRdb's version of the immuneACCESS table is confined to in-frame rearrangements and falls short of the full clone set. An unresolved V gene accounts for under half of the shortfall where checked; the remainder is of unknown origin. V, J and clone size are those of that table, while D and trimming were read from the DNA. Within this sample are around 120,000 clones, with around 85% of them counted one time only. The ten largest clones capture 1.7% of the sample.

As encoded in the germline V gene, CDR1 is SGHDN while CDR2 is FVKESK. The CDR3 runs 16 amino acids, cysteine and phenylalanine included. The entry retains the CDR3 DNA only, 48 bases that are in frame from base 1. Clipping removes 3 bases from V and 0 bases from J, with 4 as the unmatched junction base count. This sequence originates from a boy younger than 18 in good health and CMV-seronegative. Sequencing was performed on PBMCs. The chain is encoded by TRBV14 joined to TRBJ1-3; 8 middle bases align to TRBD1. The DNA sequence is as follows: TGTGCCAGCAGCCAGAGGACAGGGCGCTCTGGAAACACCATATATTTT. Protein translation: CASSQRTGRSGNTIYF.